This is a list of T cell receptor beta chains from one sample in a study of PD-L1 blockade in urothelial cancer. This table comes from immunoSEQ multiplex PCR, and its TCRdb copy is limited to in-frame clones, with some not included. There are some 100,000 clones in the sample; about nine tenths occur only once, and 0.92% lies in the top ten. The material sequenced was PBMCs, taken around atezolizumab (anti-PD-L1) treatment. The receptors shown here come from a woman aged 80 or over with urothelial cancer. Both conserved end residues are part of each CDR3. Each record gives: V gene, J gene, CDR3 protein.

v_call: TRBV6-1
j_call: TRBJ2-1
cdr3_aa: CASSVLAGGAYNEQFF

v_call: TRBV2
j_call: TRBJ2-5
cdr3_aa: CASSSGQGQGETQYF

v_call: TRBV2
j_call: TRBJ1-2
cdr3_aa: CASSGGGNGGGYTF

v_call: TRBV6-1
j_call: TRBJ2-2
cdr3_aa: CASSEQQNTGELFF

v_call: TRBV18
j_call: TRBJ1-5
cdr3_aa: CASSGQGLSQPQHF

v_call: TRBV5-1
j_call: TRBJ2-5
cdr3_aa: CASSFSGGAAETQYF

v_call: TRBV5-6
j_call: TRBJ1-1
cdr3_aa: CASSLAGGAVVLNTEAFF

v_call: TRBV28
j_call: TRBJ1-5
cdr3_aa: CASRDRLGQPQHF

v_call: TRBV5-5
j_call: TRBJ2-3
cdr3_aa: CASSLSGGSTDTQYF

v_call: TRBV27
j_call: TRBJ2-5
cdr3_aa: CASSSWTSGRAFETQYF

v_call: TRBV19
j_call: TRBJ2-2
cdr3_aa: CASRTGSTNTGELFF

v_call: TRBV5-6
j_call: TRBJ2-7
cdr3_aa: CASSPGQGLQGEQYF

v_call: TRBV7-3
j_call: TRBJ2-5
cdr3_aa: CASSQALAGGQETQYF

v_call: TRBV6-1
j_call: TRBJ2-1
cdr3_aa: CASKDRKEQFF

v_call: TRBV20-1
j_call: TRBJ1-4
cdr3_aa: CSARAEKLFF

v_call: TRBV10-3
j_call: TRBJ1-2
cdr3_aa: CAISESGAANGYTF

v_call: TRBV5-8
j_call: TRBJ2-5
cdr3_aa: CASSLARQGTETQYF

v_call: TRBV5-1
j_call: TRBJ2-3
cdr3_aa: CASTGLAGVADTQYF

v_call: TRBV5-6
j_call: TRBJ1-2
cdr3_aa: CASSEQGATGYTF

v_call: TRBV5-6
j_call: TRBJ2-7
cdr3_aa: CASSLFVNRRRDEQYF

v_call: TRBV25-1
j_call: TRBJ1-4
cdr3_aa: CASKARGTPNEKLFF

v_call: TRBV5-1
j_call: TRBJ2-1
cdr3_aa: CASGKSGSYNEQFF

v_call: TRBV19
j_call: TRBJ1-4
cdr3_aa: CASSTRQGPNEKLFF

v_call: TRBV6-1
j_call: TRBJ2-3
cdr3_aa: CASSTSGSTDTQYF

v_call: TRBV27
j_call: TRBJ1-3
cdr3_aa: CASSPYRGGGNTIYF

v_call: TRBV14
j_call: TRBJ1-2
cdr3_aa: CASSPYREGGYTF

v_call: TRBV30
j_call: TRBJ1-1
cdr3_aa: CAWSVQGRRQNTEAFF

v_call: TRBV19
j_call: TRBJ2-7
cdr3_aa: CASSSLAGGVYEQYF

v_call: TRBV19
j_call: TRBJ1-2
cdr3_aa: CASSTSGTANYGYTF

v_call: TRBV5-1
j_call: TRBJ1-1
cdr3_aa: CASSPSGTGGGTEAFF

v_call: TRBV14
j_call: TRBJ1-1
cdr3_aa: CASSQEFWQGNTEAFF

v_call: TRBV12-5
j_call: TRBJ2-3
cdr3_aa: CASGPLGTDTQYF

v_call: TRBV30
j_call: TRBJ2-2
cdr3_aa: CAWSGGLAGESELFF

v_call: TRBV10-1
j_call: TRBJ2-1
cdr3_aa: CASSGTSVGEQFF

v_call: TRBV9
j_call: TRBJ2-5
cdr3_aa: CASSVGGLAGQETQYF

v_call: TRBV27
j_call: TRBJ1-3
cdr3_aa: CASSLSAQGAAGNTIYF

v_call: TRBV19
j_call: TRBJ1-2
cdr3_aa: CASSITNRVDYGYTF

v_call: TRBV6-6
j_call: TRBJ2-1
cdr3_aa: CASTNSRGSYNEQFF

v_call: TRBV29-1
j_call: TRBJ2-3
cdr3_aa: CSVDSTGQGRDTQYF

v_call: TRBV19
j_call: TRBJ2-1
cdr3_aa: CASSTRYNEQFF

v_call: TRBV6-1
j_call: TRBJ1-1
cdr3_aa: CASSEYRGTEAFF

v_call: TRBV2
j_call: TRBJ2-3
cdr3_aa: CASKLSEITDTQYF

v_call: TRBV5-5
j_call: TRBJ2-1
cdr3_aa: CASSLGAISYNEQFF

v_call: TRBV30
j_call: TRBJ1-2
cdr3_aa: CAWRGEGSNYGYTF

v_call: TRBV27
j_call: TRBJ1-4
cdr3_aa: CASSRLGQGANEKLFF

v_call: TRBV6-4
j_call: TRBJ2-2
cdr3_aa: CASSDSSRGVPGELFF